Shown below are 27 T cell receptor beta chains from a single sample sequenced in a study of shared clonotypes between healthy human individuals. Selected positively for CCR7 and CD45RO-negative, naive CD8 cells excluded terminally differentiated effector memory CD45RA+ cells. The method was immunoSEQ multiplex PCR; TCRdb's version includes in-frame clones alone and lacks a portion of them. The table lists about 800,000 clones, 90% to 97% of them singletons. The specimen sequenced was naive CD8+ T cells sorted from blood. These receptors came from a man between 25 and 39 years old in good health.

The V gene is TRBV11-2, the J gene TRBJ1-1; TRBD1 matches at 9 bases. J lost 6 bases, V lost 2 bases, and 19 bases had no gene match. CDR1 SGHAT and CDR2 FQNNGV come from the germline V gene. This CDR3 has 19 residues. CDR3 residues: CASSLTQPLYRGRAAEAFF. The CDR3 coding sequence is TGTGCCAGCAGCTTAACCCAACCGCTCTACAGGGGGCGCGCAGCTGAAGCTTTCTTT.

This clone appeared a single time. The chain couples TRBV19 to TRBJ1-3, with D unclear. Per germline, CDR1 LNHDA and CDR2 SQIVND (reference sequence). CDR3 size: 15 residues. Trimming took 4 bases from V and 0 from J, leaving 10 bases between them. CDR3 in DNA: TGTGCCAGTAGTACGTCCTCTACCTCTGGAAACACCATATATTTT. It translates to CASSTSSTSGNTIYF.

The CDR3 protein is CASSLVSGKSEQYF. For the CDR3, the DNA is TGTGCCAGCAGCTTAGTAAGCGGGAAGAGTGAGCAGTACTTC. The chain employs TRBV7-9 and TRBJ2-7; 7 nucleotides line up with TRBD2. After removal of 1 base from V and 7 bases from J, the junction contained 7 bases not matched to a gene. The CDR3 runs to 14 residues. CDR1 is SEHNR and CDR2 is FQNEAQ in the germline V gene (reference sequence). The variable domain in full, with the rest retrieved from reference TRBV7-9 and TRBJ2-7, is DTGVSQNPRHKITKRGQNVTFRCDPISEHNRLYWYRQTLGQGPEFLTYFQNEAQLEKSRLLSDRFSAERPKGSFSTLEIQRTEQGDSAMYLCASSLVSGKSEQYFGPGTRLTVT.

The gene calls are TRBV7-9 and TRBJ2-7; TRBD1 matches at 7 bases. The CDR3 is made up of 16 amino acids. In germline, CDR1 is SEHNR, CDR2 FQNEAQ (reference sequence). V lost 5 bases and J lost 4; bases outside the gene matches: 14. The CDR3 sequence is CASSGTRQGLSYEQYF. The CDR3 bases are TGTGCCAGCAGCGGTACCCGACAGGGTTTGTCTTACGAGCAGTACTTC. Together with reference TRBV7-9 and TRBJ2-7, the CDR3 gives the full variable domain: DTGVSQNPRHKITKRGQNVTFRCDPISEHNRLYWYRQTLGQGPEFLTYFQNEAQLEKSRLLSDRFSAERPKGSFSTLEIQRTEQGDSAMYLCASSGTRQGLSYEQYFGPGTRLTVT.

On this clone itself: Other DNA variants within this sample encode the same CDR3. The chain joins TRBV29-1 to TRBJ2-7, with TRBD1 matching over 7 bases. This CDR3 has 12 residues. CDR1 and CDR2 from the germline V gene are SQVTM and ANQGSEA. V was pared by 6 bases and J by 0 bases, with 2 bases of the junction left unmatched. The CDR3, as DNA: TGCAGCGTCGGGGACAGCTCCTACGAGCAGTACTTC. It specifies CSVGDSSYEQYF.

This rearrangement joins TRBV9 to TRBJ2-1; 9 bases are shared with TRBD2. Germline assignment: CDR1 SGDLS and CDR2 YYNGEE. The junction had 4 bases not matched to a gene; V was cut back by 3 bases and J by 6 bases. The CDR3 spans 14 residues. The CDR3 here is CASSDGSGSNEQFF. The CDR3 nucleotides read TGTGCCAGCAGCGATGGTAGCGGGAGCAATGAGCAGTTCTTC.

The V and J genes are TRBV14 and TRBJ1-2; D is uncertain. Germline CDR1 and CDR2: SGHDN and FVKESK. The CDR3 has 13 amino acids. Trimming shortened V by 4 bases and J by 4 bases, and 10 bases separated the two germline ends. The CDR3 DNA is TGTGCCAGCAGCCCTGGCAGACCCTATGGCTACACCTTC. It codes for CASSPGRPYGYTF.

The chain links TRBV7-9 to TRBJ1-2, with D perhaps matching TRBD1 (5 bases). With 2 bases removed from V and 6 bases from J, the gap between germline ends came to 22 bases. The germline gives CDR1 SEHNR, CDR2 FQNEAQ (reference sequence). The CDR3 is 17 amino acids. The CDR3 DNA reads TGTGCCAGCAGCTTAAGTTCCGCGGCAGGGATGCTTCATGGCTACACCTTC. This sequence encodes CASSLSSAAGMLHGYTF.

The J gene is TRBJ2-3, the V gene TRBV28; 8 nucleotides line up with TRBD1. This CDR3 comprises 12 residues. V lost 10 bases, J lost 5 bases, and 5 bases stayed unmatched. Germline CDR1 MDHEN, CDR2 SYDVKM. CDR3 DNA: TGTGCCACAAACAGGGGGTTAGATACGCAGTATTTT. Translation gives CATNRGLDTQYF.

This clone appeared a few times. V usage is TRBV6-4 and J usage is TRBJ2-3; no clear D. The CDR3 loop spans 14 amino acids. Looked up from germline, CDR1 is MRHNA and CDR2 is SNTAGT. V lost 3 bases and J 5 bases, leaving 12 bases between the germline ends. The CDR3 protein is CASSEELMVDTQYF. CDR3 DNA sequence: TGTGCCAGCAGTGAGGAGCTGATGGTAGATACGCAGTATTTT.

This rearrangement joins TRBV28 to TRBJ1-5; tentatively, D is TRBD1 (6 bases). This CDR3 contains 14 residues. V lost 8 bases, J lost 0 bases, and 11 bases lay in between. Germline V CDR1 and CDR2: MDHEN, SYDVKM. DNA of the CDR3: TGTGCCAGCGGGGGCAGGGCTAGCAATCAGCCCCAGCATTTT. Its protein product is CASGGRASNQPQHF.

V and J are TRBV13 and TRBJ2-1; D unresolved. The CDR3 is made up of 12 amino acids. The germline CDR1 and CDR2 sequences are PRHDT and FYEKMQ (reference sequence). Trimming pared 5 bases from V and 9 bases from J, leaving 11 bases between. The CDR3 nucleotides read TGTGCCAGCAGCCCCTTTACGGGTGAGCAGTTCTTC. Translating it yields CASSPFTGEQFF.

V is TRBV5-1 and J is TRBJ2-1; D call uncertain. CDR1 is SGHRS and CDR2 is YFSETQ in the germline V gene. The V end was cut by 2 bases, the J end by 0 bases, with 18 bases between. The length of the CDR3 is 18 residues. The CDR3 is CASSLRYSLSSSYNEQFF. CDR3 nucleotides: TGCGCCAGCAGCTTAAGATACAGCTTATCCAGCTCCTACAATGAGCAGTTCTTC.

CDR3 protein: CASSQETAPGEQYF. The CDR3 DNA is TGCGCCAGCAGCCAAGAAACAGCTCCGGGCGAGCAGTACTTC. The genes are TRBV4-1 and TRBJ2-7, with D unclear. The CDR3 runs 14 residues. The germline V gene encodes CDR1 MGHRA and CDR2 YSYEKL. V was cut by 0 bases and J by 6 bases, with 12 bases left in between.

This rearrangement joins TRBV7-2 to TRBJ2-1; 8 positions match TRBD2. Trimming took 1 base from V and 9 from J; bases not matched to a gene: 17. Germline values: CDR1 SGHTA, CDR2 FQGNSA. The CDR3 spans 18 residues. The CDR3 nucleotides are TGTGCCAGCAGCTTAGATCTTTTATGGAGCGGGAGTCTTCTTGAGCAGTTCTTC. Its translation: CASSLDLLWSGSLLEQFF.

About this clone: Distinct nucleotide sequences in the sample also encode this CDR3. This CDR3 is CASSLGGGQPQHF. The CDR3 DNA reads TGTGCCAGCAGCTTGGGGGGTGGTCAGCCCCAGCATTTT. J is TRBJ1-5 and V is TRBV11-2; possibly TRBD1 for D (5 bases). The germline V and J ends were trimmed by 3 bases and 6 bases, with 9 bases remaining between them. The length of the CDR3 is 13 residues. CDR1 and CDR2 from the germline V gene are SGHAT and FQNNGV.

The chain joins TRBV7-2 to TRBJ1-5, with 7 bases lining up with TRBD1. V gave up 2 bases and J gave up 2 bases; unmatched junction bases: 12. Looked up from germline, CDR1 is SGHTA and CDR2 is FQGNSA. This CDR3 is built from 18 residues. This chain's CDR3 is CASSLWPTGDVGNQPQHF. Here the CDR3 DNA reads TGTGCCAGCAGCTTATGGCCAACAGGGGACGTGGGCAATCAGCCCCAGCATTTT.

This sequence joins TRBV6-5 and TRBJ2-1, with D unclear. Trimming took 4 bases from V and 4 from J, leaving 8 bases between them. The CDR3 is made up of 13 amino acids. Germline-derived CDR1 and CDR2 are MNHEY and SVGAGI. In DNA form, the CDR3 reads TGTGCCAGCAGTTGGGCCGATTACAATGAGCAGTTCTTC. It specifies CASSWADYNEQFF.

This clone was counted once. V usage is TRBV4-3 and J usage is TRBJ1-3; no clear D. Germline CDR1 LGHNA, CDR2 YSLEER. V was pared by 1 base and J by 0 bases, with 7 bases between. The CDR3 extends over 15 amino acids. The CDR3: CASSQGENSGNTIYF. Written as DNA, the CDR3 is TGCGCCAGCAGCCAAGGCGAAAACTCTGGAAACACCATATATTTT.

The rearrangement links TRBV28 to TRBJ2-7; tentatively, D is TRBD1 (6 bases). Germline V CDR1 and CDR2: MDHEN, SYDVKM. Trimming cost V 11 bases and J 4 bases, with 18 bases left between them. This CDR3 contains 13 residues. In DNA form, the CDR3 reads TGTGCCGCCTGTCCAGGGGTCAGTTACGAGCAGTACTTC. Translating gives CAACPGVSYEQYF.

J is TRBJ1-5 and V is TRBV4-1, with D perhaps matching TRBD1 (6 bases). The CDR3 totals 15 residues. V lost 0 bases, J lost 6 bases, and 12 bases lay in between. Germline CDR1 is MGHRA and CDR2 is YSYEKL. CDR3 sequence: CASSQERGEGQPQHF. CDR3 in DNA: TGCGCCAGCAGCCAAGAGAGGGGGGAAGGTCAGCCCCAGCATTTT.

This sequence joins TRBV4-1 and TRBJ1-5; D is possibly TRBD1 (5 bases). V was pared by 1 base and J by 0 bases, with 10 bases between. CDR3 size: 16 residues. The germline CDR1 and CDR2 sequences are MGHRA and YSYEKL. CDR3 sequence reads: CASSQVAGNSNQPQHF. In nucleotides, the CDR3 is TGCGCCAGCAGCCAAGTAGCAGGGAATAGCAATCAGCCCCAGCATTTT.

The rearrangement links TRBV7-6 to TRBJ2-3, with 7 bases lining up with TRBD2. The J segment lost 0 bases and the V segment lost 6 bases, leaving 15 bases of the junction unmatched. The germline V gene encodes CDR1 SGHVS and CDR2 FNYEAQ. The CDR3 is made up of 18 amino acids. The CDR3 DNA reads TGTGCCAGCAGTGCAGATGGGCTAGCGGACTTTAGCACAGATACGCAGTATTTT. Its protein is CASSADGLADFSTDTQYF.

This clone appeared a single time. The chain combines TRBV7-9 with TRBJ2-5; D unresolved. This CDR3 has 12 amino acids. Germline V gene data show CDR1 as SEHNR and CDR2 as FQNEAQ (reference sequence). Trimming removed 3 bases from V and 13 bases from J, with 15 bases in between. CDR3 bases: TGTGCCAGCAGCTTGGACGCTCTGTATCCGTACTTC. This encodes CASSLDALYPYF. Full variable domain (missing parts from reference TRBV7-9 and TRBJ2-5): DTGVSQNPRHKITKRGQNVTFRCDPISEHNRLYWYRQTLGQGPEFLTYFQNEAQLEKSRLLSDRFSAERPKGSFSTLEIQRTEQGDSAMYLCASSLDALYPYFGPGTRLLVL.

The chain combines TRBV5-5 with TRBJ2-1, with a tentative D call TRBD1 (5 bases). This CDR3 comprises 12 residues. CDR1 SGHKS and CDR2 YYEKEE come from the germline V gene (reference sequence). Trimming left V 2 bases short and J 13 bases short, with 13 bases between. CDR3 loop: CASSFQGNLQFF. CDR3 DNA sequence: TGTGCCAGCAGCTTCCAGGGTAACCTACAGTTCTTC. Full variable domain (outside the CDR3, taken from reference TRBV5-5 and TRBJ2-1): DAGVTQSPTHLIKTRGQQVTLRCSPISGHKSVSWYQQVLGQGPQFIFQYYEKEERGRGNFPDRFSARQFPNYSSELNVNALLLGDSALYLCASSFQGNLQFFGPGTRLTVL.

The chain uses TRBV29-1 and TRBJ1-1; 8 bases are a match to TRBD1. The V segment lost 4 bases and the J segment 1 base; nucleotides outside the gene matches: 11. The CDR3 is made up of 16 amino acids. Germline CDR1 reads SQVTM; CDR2 reads ANQGSEA. In nucleotides, the CDR3 is TGCAGCGTTGGGACAGGGACGGGGAAACCGAACACTGAAGCTTTCTTT. Translating gives CSVGTGTGKPNTEAFF.

V and J are TRBV7-8 and TRBJ2-7; D is ambiguous. Germline V gene data show CDR1 as SGHVS and CDR2 as FQNEAQ. V lost 1 base and J 3 bases, leaving 13 bases between the germline ends. The CDR3 covers 15 residues. CDR3 DNA: TGTGCCAGCAGCTTAGAAGGCAGATTGATCTACGAGCAGTACTTC. Its protein is CASSLEGRLIYEQYF.